A single sample is the source of the 30 T cell receptor beta chains below, sequenced in a study of OX40 agonist ivuxolimab in advanced cancers. Sequencing used immunoSEQ multiplex PCR; TCRdb keeps in-frame clones, though not all of them. There are tens of thousands of clones in the sample; 90% occur only once, and more than 1.5% lies in the top ten. Sequenced here: CD4+ or CD8+ T cells sorted from blood, sampled in a trial of the OX40 agonist ivuxolimab. These receptor sequences come from an adult with an advanced solid tumor such as melanoma, head and neck, liver or kidney cancer.

The J gene is TRBJ2-7, the V gene TRBV2, with TRBD2 identical over 10 bases. The CDR3 runs to 14 residues. The junction had 6 bases not matched to a gene; V was cut back by 5 bases and J by 5 bases. Per the germline V gene, CDR1 is SNHLY and CDR2 is FYNNEI. The CDR3 coding sequence is TGTGCCAGCAGTTACACTAGCGGGATGGACGAGCAGTACTTC. The encoded protein is CASSYTSGMDEQYF.

The chain carries TRBV4-2 and TRBJ2-3, with 11 bases identical to TRBD2. The CDR3 is 15 amino acids. In germline, CDR1 is LGHNA, CDR2 YNFKEQ. Trimming took 5 bases from V and 2 from J; bases not matched to a gene: 3. The CDR3 DNA sequence: TGTGCCAGCAGCAGGACTAGCGGGCCCACAGATACGCAGTATTTT. Amino acids: CASSRTSGPTDTQYF.

About this clone: The sample carries other DNA sequences with the same CDR3. Here the CDR3 DNA reads TGCGCCAGCAGCCAAGAAGGACAGTCCTACAATGAGCAGTTCTTC. It specifies CASSQEGQSYNEQFF. The chain employs TRBV4-3 and TRBJ2-1; D is possibly TRBD1 (6 bases). This CDR3 region has 15 residues. Germline CDR1 is LGHNA and CDR2 is YSLEER. V lost 0 bases and J lost 1, with 7 bases in between.

This clone appeared a few times. The V gene is TRBV28, the J gene TRBJ2-2; D unresolved. The V and J ends lost 7 bases and 9 bases respectively, with 9 bases between them. CDR3 length: 11 amino acids. Germline CDR1 reads MDHEN; CDR2 reads SYDVKM. The CDR3 sequence: CASNGRWELFF. The CDR3 region has the DNA TGTGCCAGCAATGGCCGTTGGGAGCTGTTTTTT.

The chain employs TRBV19 and TRBJ2-7; 8 positions match TRBD2. Unmatched junction bases numbered 4, after V lost 3 bases and J lost 0 bases. Germline V lookup: CDR1 LNHDA, CDR2 SQIVND (reference sequence). The CDR3 covers 15 residues. CDR3 bases: TGTGCCAGTAGTATTGATAGCGGGGCCTCCTACGAGCAGTACTTC. Translating gives CASSIDSGASYEQYF.

As regards this clone: The sample has other DNA sequences that encode this CDR3 too. The chain recombines TRBV27 with TRBJ1-1, with D unclear. Trimming took 4 bases from V and 1 from J, leaving 4 bases between them. Germline CDR1 MNHEY, CDR2 SMNVEV (reference sequence). The CDR3 is 12 residues long. The CDR3 DNA is TGTGCCAGCAGTTCCGGGAACACTGAAGCTTTCTTT. Translation: CASSSGNTEAFF.

V is TRBV29-1 and J is TRBJ2-5, with TRBD2 as a possible D gene (7 bases). The CDR3 spans 12 residues. V lost 7 bases to trimming and J lost 2 bases, with 11 bases between them. The germline gives CDR1 SQVTM, CDR2 ANQGSEA. CDR3 sequence (DNA): TGCAGCGGAGGGGGAGGGCAAGAGACCCAGTACTTC. Protein product: CSGGGGQETQYF.

The rearrangement uses TRBV2 and TRBJ1-4, with 9 bases lining up with TRBD1. This CDR3 contains 13 residues. CDR1 and CDR2 (germline): SNHLY, FYNNEI. Losses at the gene ends were 6 bases for V and 6 bases for J; bases not matched to a gene: 2. CDR3 nucleotides: TGTGCCAGCAGGTGGACAGGGGATGAAAAACTGTTTTTT. Translated: CASRWTGDEKLFF.

This clone was picked up one time. The chain recombines TRBV4-1 with TRBJ2-7; D not resolved. V lost 1 base, J lost 5 bases, and 9 bases lay in between. Germline-derived CDR1 and CDR2 are MGHRA and YSYEKL. The CDR3 loop spans 13 amino acids. This chain's CDR3 is CASSQVRRDEQYF. CDR3 nucleotide sequence: TGCGCCAGCAGCCAAGTCCGACGGGACGAGCAGTACTTC.

This rearrangement joins TRBV9 to TRBJ2-3; no reliable D call. The V end was cut by 1 base, the J end by 2 bases, with 8 bases between. CDR1 SGDLS and CDR2 YYNGEE come from the germline V gene. This CDR3 region has 14 residues. Written as DNA, the CDR3 is TGTGCCAGCAGCGTATTGAGCTCCACAGATACGCAGTATTTT. It specifies CASSVLSSTDTQYF.

The V gene is TRBV27, the J gene TRBJ1-4; unclear D gene. With 2 bases removed from V and 0 bases from J, the gap between germline ends came to 4 bases. The germline V gene has CDR1 MNHEY and CDR2 SMNVEV (reference sequence). CDR3 size: 14 residues. The DNA of the CDR3 is TGTGCCAGCAGTTTAGGGTCAACTAATGAAAAACTGTTTTTT. Protein: CASSLGSTNEKLFF.

This clone was counted a single time. This chain joins TRBV6-1 and TRBJ1-6, with D possibly matching TRBD1 (5 bases). The V end was cut by 2 bases, the J end by 10 bases, with 15 bases between. CDR1 and CDR2 from the germline V gene are MNHNS and SASEGT. The length of the CDR3 is 15 residues. The CDR3 DNA is TGTGCCAGCAGTGAAAACGCAGGGCGACGATCACCCCTCCACTTT. It encodes CASSENAGRRSPLHF.

J is TRBJ2-4 and V is TRBV21-1; TRBD1, as called in the table, went unchecked against the DNA. TRBV21-1 represents a pseudogene. CDR3 length: 14 residues. Written as DNA, the CDR3 is TGTGCCAGCAGCACACAGGGTGTCAAAAACATTCAGTACTTC. Amino acids: CASSTQGVKNIQYF.

The CDR3 here is CASSRREEGGYTF. The CDR3 DNA follows: TGTGCCAGCAGCCGGAGGGAAGAAGGAGGCTACACCTTC. This sequence joins TRBV7-9 and TRBJ1-2; D uncertain. Germline CDR1 SEHNR, CDR2 FQNEAQ (reference sequence). V was trimmed by 5 bases and J by 8 bases, leaving 15 bases between them. CDR3 size: 13 residues.

The chain carries TRBV7-2 and TRBJ2-2; D is uncertain. The CDR3 runs to 16 residues. The germline gives CDR1 SGHTA, CDR2 FQGNSA. Trimming left V 8 bases short and J 0 bases short, with 16 bases between. As DNA, the CDR3 is TGTGCCAGCTACCCTGGACGAATAGCGAACACCGGGGAGCTGTTTTTT. Its translation is CASYPGRIANTGELFF.

The chain uses TRBV2 and TRBJ1-6; the match to TRBD1 covers 10 bases. V shed 6 bases, J shed 5 bases, and the junction held 4 bases outside the gene matches. The CDR3 totals 15 residues. Germline values: CDR1 SNHLY, CDR2 FYNNEI. CDR3 loop: CASSRDRGDNSPLHF. CDR3 DNA: TGTGCCAGCAGCCGGGACAGGGGAGATAATTCACCCCTCCACTTT.

This sequence joins TRBV5-4 and TRBJ2-3; no clear D gene. CDR3 length: 13 residues. Trimming removed 4 bases from V and 2 bases from J, with 8 bases in between. The V gene's germline CDR1 is SGHNT and CDR2 YYREEE (reference sequence). CDR3 nucleotides: TGTGCCAGCAGCCTACCAAACACAGATACGCAGTATTTT. Translated: CASSLPNTDTQYF.

The CDR3 region has the DNA TGTGCCAGCAGCTTAGGGTCCAGTAACACTGAAGCTTTCTTT. Translating it yields CASSLGSSNTEAFF. The chain recombines TRBV25-1 with TRBJ1-1; D unclear. Trimming took off 6 bases at V and 2 bases at J, with 13 bases between the two ends. The germline V gene has CDR1 MGHDK and CDR2 SYGVNS. The CDR3 totals 14 residues.

The chain uses TRBV6-5 and TRBJ1-6; no clear D gene. The CDR3 contains 15 residues. The ends were cut back, 6 bases at V and 0 bases at J, with 9 bases in the middle. Germline V gene sequence: CDR1 MNHEY, CDR2 SVGAGI. Here the CDR3 DNA reads TGTGCCAGCAGCTGGTTATCCTCCTATAATTCACCCCTCCACTTT. Its protein is CASSWLSSYNSPLHF.

This clone has just one count. The rearrangement links TRBV18 to TRBJ2-7; D not certain. CDR1 is KGHSH, CDR2 LQKENI, per germline. The CDR3 extends over 14 amino acids. V shed 5 bases and J shed 1 base, with 12 bases lying between them. The CDR3 protein is CASSFGRRSYEQYF. CDR3 nucleotides: TGTGCCAGCTCATTTGGAAGAAGGTCCTACGAGCAGTACTTC.

The J gene is TRBJ2-1, the V gene TRBV15, with D maybe TRBD2 (6 bases). Trimming cost V 0 bases and J 10 bases, with 10 bases left between them. Per germline, CDR1 LNHNV and CDR2 YYDKDF (reference sequence). The CDR3 is 13 amino acids. The CDR3 protein is CATSRDRRGEQFF. DNA for the CDR3: TGTGCCACCAGCAGAGATCGTCGGGGGGAGCAGTTCTTC.

The CDR3 loop reads CASQEEGGGNTIYF. For the CDR3, the DNA is TGTGCCAGCCAGGAAGAGGGGGGCGGAAACACCATATATTTT. The chain uses TRBV25-1 and TRBJ1-3, with D maybe TRBD1 (6 bases). The CDR3 is 14 residues long. In germline, CDR1 is MGHDK, CDR2 SYGVNS. The germline V and J ends were trimmed by 8 bases and 4 bases, with 15 bases remaining between them.

The rearrangement links TRBV6-5 to TRBJ2-7; TRBD2 might be the D (6 bases). V was shortened by 5 bases and J by 2 bases, with 16 bases between the two germline ends. Germline V gives CDR1 MNHEY, CDR2 SVGAGI. The CDR3 is 15 residues long. CDR3 in DNA: TGTGCCAGCAGTCCCCGACTAGAGAAGACCTACGAGCAGTACTTC. It is translated as CASSPRLEKTYEQYF.

CDR3 bases: TGCGCCAGCAGTGAGGGCAGGGGCGTCACCGAGCAGTACTTC. Translation: CASSEGRGVTEQYF. The chain employs TRBV10-2 and TRBJ2-7, with a possible D match to TRBD1 (6 bases). The CDR3 extends over 14 amino acids. Germline CDR1 reads WSHSY; CDR2 reads SAAADI. Deletions cut 2 bases from V and 6 bases from J, with 14 bases between.

The chain joins TRBV7-6 to TRBJ2-5; D gene unclear. The CDR3 runs 16 residues. Trimming took 3 bases from V and 1 from J, leaving 15 bases between them. Germline V gives CDR1 SGHVS, CDR2 FNYEAQ. The CDR3: CASSFGSWGLQETQYF. The CDR3 bases are TGTGCCAGCAGCTTTGGTTCGTGGGGTCTCCAAGAGACCCAGTACTTC.

The chain joins TRBV6-5 to TRBJ2-7; TRBD1 or TRBD2 may be the D gene (5 bases each). Looked up from germline, CDR1 is MNHEY and CDR2 is SVGAGI. V shed 8 bases and J shed 0 bases, with 11 bases lying between them. This CDR3 has 13 residues. CDR3 sequence (DNA): TGTGCCAGCCGGGACGGCAGCTCCTACGAGCAGTACTTC. This sequence encodes CASRDGSSYEQYF.

CDR3 sequence: CASSRSAGGLSGNTIYF. DNA of the CDR3: TGTGCCAGTAGTAGATCGGCAGGGGGCCTCTCTGGAAACACCATATATTTT. The J gene is TRBJ1-3, the V gene TRBV19; TRBD1 agrees at 8 bases. This CDR3 is 17 amino acids long. The V gene end was trimmed by 4 bases and the J gene end by 0 bases; junction bases not matched to a gene: 8. Germline V gives CDR1 LNHDA, CDR2 SQIVND (reference sequence).

The chain has TRBV5-1 and TRBJ2-5, with D tentatively TRBD1 (8 bases). This CDR3 is built from 17 residues. The germline CDR1 and CDR2 sequences are SGHRS and YFSETQ. Trimming took 4 bases from V and 5 from J, leaving 24 bases between them. DNA of the CDR3: TGCGCCAGCAGCCTGAACCGACAGGGGAGGGCAGGGGAGACCCAGTACTTC. Encoded protein: CASSLNRQGRAGETQYF.

The chain has TRBV18 and TRBJ1-1, with D perhaps TRBD1 (6 bases). The V and J ends lost 6 bases and 3 bases respectively, with 17 bases between them. Germline V gene lookup returns CDR1 KGHSH and CDR2 LQKENI. There are 15 residues in the CDR3. The CDR3 sequence: CASSRGLLRDTEAFF. CDR3 DNA sequence: TGTGCCAGCTCCAGGGGTTTATTAAGGGACACTGAAGCTTTCTTT.

The chain is built from TRBV2 and TRBJ2-3, with unresolved D. The CDR3 runs 15 residues. Trimming pared 1 base from V and 0 bases from J, leaving 8 bases between. Germline CDR1 is SNHLY and CDR2 is FYNNEI. Here the CDR3 DNA reads TGTGCCAGCAGTGAAGAGACTTTTAGCACAGATACGCAGTATTTT. This encodes CASSEETFSTDTQYF.